The 9 T cell receptor beta chains below come from one sample, sequenced in a study of T cell responses to AZD1222 COVID-19 vaccine. Assay: immunoSEQ multiplex PCR; the TCRdb copy retains only in-frame clones and omits some. This sample has 150,000 to 200,000 clones, with approximately 90% found just once. Sequencing was performed on peripheral blood, taken on day 0 of AZD1222 vaccination. These receptors were taken from an adult in good health.

V usage is TRBV9 and J usage is TRBJ1-1, with 7 bases matching TRBD1. V trimming: 4 bases; J trimming: 7 bases; junction bases outside the gene matches: 7. Germline V lookup: CDR1 SGDLS, CDR2 YYNGEE. The CDR3 runs 13 residues. The CDR3 region has the DNA TGTGCCAGCAGCAAAAACCGGGACAGTGAAGCTTTCTTT. Protein sequence: CASSKNRDSEAFF.

With respect to this clone: The junction departs from germline at one end; a sequencing error may be responsible. J is TRBJ2-2 and V is TRBV2; TRBD2 matches at 7 bases. Germline CDR1 SNHLY, CDR2 FYNNEI. This CDR3 comprises 16 residues. CDR3 nucleotides: TGTGCCAGCAGAGAAGGCCTAGCGGCCCCCTGGGGGGAGCTGTTTTTT. Its protein is CASREGLAAPWGELFF.

V and J are TRBV12-3 or TRBV12-4 and TRBJ1-2; unclear D gene. V shed 4 bases and J shed 4 bases, with 10 bases lying between them. This CDR3 comprises 13 residues. CDR3 nucleotide sequence: TGTGCCAGCAGTTATGCTACTGGCTATGGCTACACCTTC. It yields the protein CASSYATGYGYTF.

The CDR3 nucleotides are TGTGCCAGCAGCTCGGACTACTCTAGCACAGATACGCAGTATTTT. Translated: CASSSDYSSTDTQYF. V usage is TRBV5-4 and J usage is TRBJ2-3, with a possible D match to TRBD2 (6 bases). Germline V gives CDR1 SGHNT, CDR2 YYREEE (reference sequence). The CDR3 consists of 15 residues. V gave up 3 bases and J gave up 0 bases, with 11 bases separating them.

The V call is TRBV19, the J call TRBJ2-5, with D tentatively TRBD2 (5 bases). Trimming cost V 10 bases and J 5 bases, with 17 bases left between them. Germline values: CDR1 LNHDA, CDR2 SQIVND (reference sequence). The CDR3 spans 13 residues. Here the CDR3 DNA reads TGTGCCACCACAAAGCCGGGGATGGAGACCCAGTACTTC. As protein: CATTKPGMETQYF.

The chain combines TRBV29-1 with TRBJ2-1; weak D call: TRBD2 (6 bases). Trimming took off 5 bases at V and 6 bases at J, with 20 bases between the two ends. Germline V gene lookup returns CDR1 SQVTM and CDR2 ANQGSEA. CDR3 size: 15 residues. CDR3: CSVSPGGAGSNEQFF. As DNA, the CDR3 is TGCAGCGTTTCCCCTGGGGGTGCGGGGTCCAATGAGCAGTTCTTC.

The chain joins TRBV6-6 to TRBJ2-7, with D unresolved. Trimming shortened V by 7 bases and J by 3 bases, and 10 bases separated the two germline ends. Germline V CDR1 and CDR2: MNHNY, SVGAGI (reference sequence). The CDR3 is 12 amino acids. The CDR3 here is CASTQGGYEQYF. CDR3 coding DNA: TGTGCCAGCACCCAAGGCGGCTACGAGCAGTACTTC.

The chain recombines TRBV5-1 with TRBJ1-4, with D uncertain. Germline lookup yields CDR1 SGHRS and CDR2 YFSETQ. V was pared by 5 bases and J by 0 bases, with 8 bases between. The CDR3 loop spans 14 amino acids. CDR3 in DNA: TGCGCCAGCAGGGAAATTGCAACTAATGAAAAACTGTTTTTT. Translated, it gives CASREIATNEKLFF.

The V gene is TRBV3-1 (or the pseudogene TRBV3-2), the J gene TRBJ2-1, with 7 bases matching TRBD2. CDR1 and CDR2 from the germline V gene are LGHDT and YNNKEL (reference sequence). The CDR3 length is 16 residues. V lost 1 base and J lost 7; bases outside the gene matches: 10. Here the CDR3 reads CASSQVGSGLGNEQFF. The CDR3 DNA sequence: TGTGCCAGCAGCCAAGTCGGGTCAGGACTAGGGAATGAGCAGTTCTTC.